This TCR beta chain was identified in a study of T cell changes during pregnancy in multiple sclerosis. Measured with immunoSEQ multiplex PCR; TCRdb has only the in-frame clones, and not every one. Seen here are tens of thousands of clones, over 95% observed once, and the top ten hold 2.5%. The CDR3 consists of 13 residues. Germline loops: CDR1 PRHDT, CDR2 FYEKMQ (reference sequence). V was shortened by 2 bases and J by 9 bases, with 10 bases between the two germline ends. Sequencing was performed on CD8+ T cells from peripheral blood mononuclear cells, taken after pregnancy. The receptor was isolated from a female donor with multiple sclerosis, enrolled in a pregnancy study. The chain employs TRBV13 and TRBJ2-2; no clear D. In DNA form, the CDR3 reads TGTGCCAGCAGCTTAAGATTGGAGCGGGAGCTGTTTTTT. Translated: CASSLRLERELFF. Full variable domain (remainder filled in from reference TRBV13 and TRBJ2-2): AAGVIQSPRHLIKEKRETATLKCYPIPRHDTVYWYQQGPGQDPQFLISFYEKMQSDKGSIPDRFSAQQFSDYHSELNMSSLELGDSALYFCASSLRLERELFFGEGSRLTVL.